Described below is a single T cell receptor beta chain sequence and its context. Its specificity is not known. After isolation, RNA underwent reverse transcription to generate cDNA as the sequencing template. The table came from immunoSEQ multiplex PCR; TCRdb's copy has only in-frame clones and leaves some out. Of about 140,000 clones listed, about four fifths are singletons. The source of the sample is a study of CD8+ T cells in alopecia areata. Study at large: The protocol delivered tofacitinib for 6 to 18 months, then withdrew it for 6 months.

In germline, CDR1 is WSHSY, CDR2 SAAADI. The CDR3 extends over 16 amino acids. Trimming shortened V by 0 bases and J by 4 bases, and 16 bases separated the two germline ends. Treatment denoted: oral pan-JAK inhibitor, 5-10 mg twice daily. Patients with alopecia areata provided lesional scalp punch biopsies as well as peripheral blood. Study-wide results and caveats: While patients received tofacitinib, many expanded lesional clones remained present in scalp and blood. Scalp clonality, along with expanded CD8+ clones among the top 100, was significantly decreased by tofacitinib.

Source: CD8+ T cells sorted from blood, taken at week 4, from a patient treated with tofacitinib. This receptor was obtained from a human donor with alopecia areata. V gene TRBV10-2 combines with J gene TRBJ2-7, with D tentatively TRBD2 (7 bases). CDR3 residues: CASSESGGEGGYEQYF. CDR3 in DNA: TGCGCCAGCAGTGAGTCTGGGGGCGAGGGGGGGTACGAGCAGTACTTC.